The rows below give T cell receptor beta chains drawn from one sample of a study of blood T cells in healthy people across ages. TCRdb independently ran MiXCR on the 5' RACE reads; one entry per CDR3 protein. Of fewer than 900,000 distinct CDR3 sequences listed, around 49% were seen once; the top ten hold roughly 30%. Material: blood. These receptors all come from a woman aged 60 to 75 in good health. CDR3s include the opening cysteine and the closing phenylalanine or tryptophan. Fields, in order: CDR3 protein, CDR3 DNA, V gene, clone size, D gene, J gene. D genes are given only for firm matches. The size field is filled for only some rows; it gives once, few, many or a size class.

CASSAAVALNYGYTF	TGTGCCAGTAGTGCTGCAGTCGCCCTTAACTATGGCTACACCTTC	TRBV19	-	-	TRBJ1-2
CSAGSPSGANVLTF	TGCAGCGCCGGAAGCCCCTCTGGGGCCAACGTCCTGACTTTC	TRBV29-1	-	-	TRBJ2-6
CASSQAYLTGALYGYTF	TGCGCCAGCAGCCAAGCTTATCTGACAGGGGCCCTCTATGGCTACACCTTC	TRBV4-1	-	TRBD1	TRBJ1-2
CASSLDSGELFF	TGTGCCAGCAGCTTAGACAGCGGCGAACTGTTTTTT	TRBV11-1	-	-	TRBJ1-4
CATGTSGKRDTQYF	TGTGCCACCGGGACTAGCGGGAAAAGGGATACGCAGTATTTT	TRBV24-1	few	TRBD2	TRBJ2-3
CASSQVPTHTQYF	TGTGCCAGCAGCCAAGTCCCGACTCATACGCAGTATTTT	TRBV14	-	-	TRBJ2-3
CSARDEVAGVAYF	TGCAGTGCTAGAGATGAAGTAGCGGGAGTGGCGTACTTC	TRBV20-1	-	TRBD2	TRBJ2-5
CSARVRGGQQETQYF	TGCAGTGCTAGAGTCAGGGGCGGCCAACAAGAGACCCAGTACTTC	TRBV20-1	few	-	TRBJ2-5
CSVDGNGGYGYTF	TGCAGCGTTGACGGAAACGGGGGTTATGGCTACACCTTC	TRBV29-1	-	-	TRBJ1-2
CASSLTVGYEQYF	TGTGCCAGCAGCTTAACGGTCGGTTACGAGCAGTACTTC	TRBV7-3	-	-	TRBJ2-7
CASSPGWGHDTQYF	TGTGCCAGCAGCCCAGGGTGGGGTCACGATACGCAGTATTTT	TRBV7-2	few	-	TRBJ2-3
CASSQDWRTLYNEQFF	TGCGCCAGCAGCCAAGATTGGCGGACCTTATACAATGAGCAGTTCTTC	TRBV4-3	-	-	TRBJ2-1
CASSLGGRGWYEQYF	TGTGCCAGCAGCTTAGGAGGCAGGGGGTGGTACGAGCAGTACTTC	TRBV7-6	-	TRBD1	TRBJ2-7
CASSHRDGLYGYTF	TGTGCCAGCAGCCACCGGGACGGATTATATGGCTACACCTTC	TRBV4-2	few	-	TRBJ1-2
CASSYRTVACEQYF	TGTGCCAGCAGCTACCGGACTGTTGCCTGCGAGCAGTACTTC	TRBV7-2	-	-	TRBJ2-7
CSARDRTSGRSEQYF	TGCAGTGCTAGAGATCGTACTAGCGGGAGATCCGAGCAGTACTTC	TRBV20-1	-	TRBD2	TRBJ2-7
CTSSQEVGGQFF	TGTACCAGCAGCCAAGAGGTGGGGGGACAGTTCTTC	TRBV3-1	-	-	TRBJ2-1
CASGREWNYGYTF	TGTGCCAGCGGCCGAGAGTGGAACTATGGCTACACCTTC	TRBV7-2	-	-	TRBJ1-2
CASSVSGTGVKETQYF	TGTGCCAGTAGTGTCTCCGGGACAGGGGTCAAAGAGACCCAGTACTTC	TRBV19	-	TRBD1	TRBJ2-5
CASSQPHDDRVYYNEQFF	TGTGCCAGCAGCCAACCCCATGATGACAGGGTATACTACAATGAGCAGTTCTTC	TRBV3-1	few	TRBD1	TRBJ2-1
CSATGQGQNTEAFF	TGCAGTGCTACCGGACAGGGCCAGAACACTGAAGCTTTCTTT	TRBV20-1	few	TRBD1	TRBJ1-1
CATSDLVADSYNEQFF	TGTGCCACCAGTGATCTCGTAGCGGACTCCTACAATGAGCAGTTCTTC	TRBV24-1	-	-	TRBJ2-1
CASSRYHSIGQGNTNYGYTF	TGTGCCAGCAGCCGCTACCATTCAATAGGACAGGGAAATACTAACTATGGCTACACCTTC	TRBV4-2	few	TRBD1	TRBJ1-2
CATDRTYEQYF	TGTGCCACCGACAGGACCTACGAGCAGTACTTC	TRBV10-3	-	-	TRBJ2-7
CASRGTVYEQYF	TGCGCCAGCAGGGGGACGGTCTACGAGCAGTACTTC	TRBV5-1	few	-	TRBJ2-7
CASSLSGAQGYTF	TGTGCCAGCAGTTTATCCGGGGCACAGGGTTACACCTTC	TRBV28	-	-	TRBJ1-2
CASSGTASSYNEQFF	TGTGCCAGCAGCGGGACAGCGAGCTCCTACAATGAGCAGTTCTTC	TRBV7-8	-	TRBD1	TRBJ2-1
CASSQRPNQGDEQFF	TGTGCCAGCAGTCAAAGACCCAACCAAGGGGATGAGCAGTTCTTC	TRBV6-1	many	-	TRBJ2-1
CASSSEDRGNYGYTF	TGTGCCAGCAGCTCCGAAGACAGGGGCAACTATGGCTACACCTTC	TRBV7-6	few	TRBD1	TRBJ1-2
CASSYGTTGPTLSRANVLTF	TGCGCCAGCAGCTACGGAACGACAGGCCCGACCCTCTCTAGGGCCAACGTCCTGACTTTC	TRBV4-3	-	-	TRBJ2-6
CSAREGGASSYNEQYF	TGCAGTGCTAGAGAGGGGGGGGCGAGCTCCTACAATGAGCAGTACTTC	TRBV20-1	once	-	TRBJ2-7
CASSQDTSGRAGAKNIQYF	TGTGCCAGCAGCCAAGATACCAGCGGGAGGGCCGGAGCCAAAAACATTCAGTACTTC	TRBV4-2	few	TRBD2	TRBJ2-4
CASSQGINSPLHF	TGTGCCAGCAGTCAGGGTATAAATTCACCCCTCCACTTT	TRBV2	few	-	TRBJ1-6
CASSSPGFGLRSYNEQYF	TGTGCCAGCAGTTCCCCCGGGTTTGGGCTCCGCTCCTACAATGAGCAGTACTTC	TRBV28	-	-	TRBJ2-7
CASSFWTGFYEQYF	TGTGCCAGCAGTTTTTGGACAGGGTTTTACGAGCAGTACTTC	TRBV28	once	TRBD1	TRBJ2-7
CASMLYPGGTFYYEQYF	TGCGCCAGCATGTTATACCCCGGGGGAACTTTCTACTACGAGCAGTACTTC	TRBV5-1	-	-	TRBJ2-7
CASSMTGVSNQPQHF	TGTGCCAGCAGTATGACAGGGGTCAGCAATCAGCCCCAGCATTTT	TRBV6-1	-	TRBD1	TRBJ1-5
CASMPTPSYEQYF	TGCGCCAGCATGCCAACTCCCTCCTACGAGCAGTACTTC	TRBV5-1	-	-	TRBJ2-7
CSARGTSGSGGSYEQYF	TGCAGTGCTAGGGGGACTAGCGGGAGCGGGGGGTCCTACGAGCAGTACTTC	TRBV20-1	many	TRBD2	TRBJ2-7
CASSTRQTLRNEQFF	TGTGCCAGCAGTACGCGACAGACCCTTAGAAATGAGCAGTTCTTC	TRBV12-3/TRBV12-4	few	-	TRBJ2-1
CSASVRANYGYTF	TGCAGTGCTAGCGTCCGAGCGAACTATGGCTACACCTTC	TRBV20-1	-	-	TRBJ1-2
CASSLDLTNYGYTF	TGCGCCAGCAGCTTGGATCTTACTAACTATGGCTACACCTTC	TRBV5-1	few	-	TRBJ1-2
CASMVDRTDTQYF	TGTGCCAGCATGGTTGATCGCACAGATACGCAGTATTTT	TRBV6-6	few	-	TRBJ2-3
CASSTRGRTRTDTQYF	TGTGCCAGCAGCACACGCGGGAGAACCCGCACAGATACGCAGTATTTT	TRBV11-2	-	TRBD2	TRBJ2-3
CASSPQRGPYEQYF	TGTGCCAGCAGCCCACAGCGGGGTCCCTACGAGCAGTACTTC	TRBV7-2	-	TRBD2	TRBJ2-7
CASSPTRQGGDTQYF	TGTGCCAGCAGCCCGACCCGACAGGGTGGAGATACGCAGTATTTT	TRBV7-2	-	TRBD1	TRBJ2-3
CASSFSLGEQYF	TGTGCCAGCAGCTTCTCCCTCGGCGAGCAGTACTTC	TRBV7-2	few	-	TRBJ2-7